Below, 10 T cell receptor beta chains from the same sample are listed, as sequenced in a study of identifying expanded T cells in peripheral blood. Clones were sequenced by immunoSEQ multiplex PCR, and TCRdb holds only the in-frame ones, with some missing. The sample has some 100,000 clones, around 90% seen once. Sequencing was done on a sample of blood. The receptors stem from a person between 18 and 70 years old in good health.

The V gene is TRBV2, the J gene TRBJ1-1; D not resolved. The CDR3 contains 17 residues. Trimming removed 7 bases at V and 4 bases at J, with 25 bases between. The germline V gene has CDR1 SNHLY and CDR2 FYNNEI. In DNA, the CDR3 is TGTGCCAGCACCATCGAAGTAGTAGGGTTTGGGAGCACTGAAGCTTTCTTT. Translated, it gives CASTIEVVGFGSTEAFF.

The genes are TRBV7-8 and TRBJ2-5; D is uncertain. Per the germline V gene, CDR1 is SGHVS and CDR2 is FQNEAQ. The CDR3 runs to 13 residues. V was clipped by 1 base and J by 4 bases, with 7 bases between them. DNA of the CDR3: TGTGCCAGCAGCTTAGAATGGAGAGAGACCCAGTACTTC. This sequence encodes CASSLEWRETQYF.

This clone was observed once. The chain links TRBV7-9 to TRBJ2-3; 11 bases align to TRBD2. In germline, CDR1 is SEHNR, CDR2 FQNEAQ (reference sequence). V lost 1 base to trimming and J lost 11 bases; unmatched junction nucleotides: 2. CDR3 length: 13 amino acids. The CDR3 nucleotides read TGTGCCAGCAGCTTAGAAACTAGCGGGGGGCAGTATTTT. Protein: CASSLETSGGQYF.

The rearrangement links TRBV18 to TRBJ2-3, with 9 positions matching TRBD2. Germline V gene sequence: CDR1 KGHSH, CDR2 LQKENI. Germline trimming cut 6 bases from V and 1 base from J; bases unmatched to any gene: 5. CDR3 length: 15 residues. CDR3 residues: CASSRRTSGTDTQYF. CDR3 DNA sequence: TGTGCCAGCTCCCGAAGGACTAGCGGCACAGATACGCAGTATTTT.

This clone was detected only once. V usage is TRBV29-1 and J usage is TRBJ2-6; D ambiguous. Per germline, CDR1 SQVTM and CDR2 ANQGSEA. The CDR3 consists of 16 residues. Trimming pared 8 bases from V and 2 bases from J, leaving 19 bases between. CDR3 in amino acids: CSSPPAREAGANVLTF. The CDR3 region has the DNA TGCAGCTCCCCCCCGGCCCGAGAAGCTGGGGCCAACGTCCTGACTTTC. Full variable domain (remainder filled in from reference TRBV29-1 and TRBJ2-6): SAVISQKPSRDICQRGTSLTIQCQVDSQVTMMFWYRQQPGQSLTLIATANQGSEATYESGFVIDKFPISRPNLTFSTLTVSNMSPEDSSIYLCSSPPAREAGANVLTFGAGSRLTVL.

The chain joins TRBV30 to TRBJ1-5; D is ambiguous. V was trimmed by 0 bases and J by 0 bases, leaving 9 bases between them. This CDR3 comprises 15 residues. Germline values: CDR1 GTSNPN, CDR2 SVGIG (reference sequence). The CDR3 protein is CAWSVPGNSNQPQHF. The CDR3 nucleotides are TGTGCCTGGAGTGTCCCAGGTAATAGCAATCAGCCCCAGCATTTT.

The chain is built from TRBV7-2 and TRBJ2-7; 13 nucleotides line up with TRBD2. V was pared by 2 bases and J by 2 bases, with 9 bases of the junction left unmatched. The germline V gene has CDR1 SGHTA and CDR2 FQGNSA. The CDR3 covers 18 residues. The CDR3 loop reads CASSLRTSGSHTPYEQYF. The CDR3 DNA reads TGTGCCAGCAGCTTAAGGACTAGCGGGAGCCACACACCCTACGAGCAGTACTTC. The complete variable domain, with remaining parts taken from reference TRBV7-2 and TRBJ2-7, reads GAGVSQSPSNKVTEKGKDVELRCDPISGHTALYWYRQSLGQGLEFLIYFQGNSAPDKSGLPSDRFSAERTGGSVSTLTIQRTQQEDSAVYLCASSLRTSGSHTPYEQYFGPGTRLTVT.

This clone was counted between two and nine times. The CDR3 coding sequence is TGCGCCAGCAGCTTGGGACAGGTATACAATGAGCAGTTCTTC. This sequence encodes CASSLGQVYNEQFF. This chain links TRBV5-1 with TRBJ2-1; D is perhaps TRBD1 (6 bases). CDR1 SGHRS and CDR2 YFSETQ come from the germline V gene. Deletions cut 0 bases from V and 4 bases from J, with 8 bases between. This CDR3 comprises 14 residues. The whole variable domain, filled in from reference TRBV5-1 and TRBJ2-1, reads KAGVTQTPRYLIKTRGQQVTLSCSPISGHRSVSWYQQTPGQGLQFLFEYFSETQRNKGNFPGRFSGRQFSNSRSEMNVSTLELGDSALYLCASSLGQVYNEQFFGPGTRLTVL.

The genes are TRBV4-1 and TRBJ1-2, with D possibly TRBD1 on 5 matching bases. V was clipped by 1 base and J by 2 bases, with 8 bases between them. The germline CDR1 and CDR2 sequences are MGHRA and YSYEKL. CDR3 length equals 14 residues. The CDR3 nucleotides read TGCGCCAGCAGCCAAGGGGGGAGAAACTATGGCTACACCTTC. As protein: CASSQGGRNYGYTF.

The chain couples TRBV7-3 to TRBJ1-6; no reliable D call. The germline CDR1 and CDR2 sequences are SGHTA and FQGTGA. The V end was cut by 5 bases, the J end by 7 bases, with 12 bases between. The length of the CDR3 is 14 residues. The DNA of the CDR3 is TGTGCCAGCAGCCCGGCCCCGGCAAATTCACCCCTCCACTTT. Protein sequence: CASSPAPANSPLHF. Complete variable domain (other parts from reference TRBV7-3 and TRBJ1-6): GAGVSQTPSNKVTEKGKYVELRCDPISGHTALYWYRQSLGQGPEFLIYFQGTGAADDSGLPNDRFFAVRPEGSVSTLKIQRTERGDSAVYLCASSPAPANSPLHFGNGTRLTVT.